This T cell receptor (beta chain) originates from a study of cytomegalovirus exposure and HLA in healthy donors. This clone was counted between two and nine times. The antigen remains unidentified. PCR amplification relied on 60 Vbeta primers (plus 13 Jbeta primers). Method: immunoSEQ multiplex PCR; TCRdb's copy keeps in-frame clones and lacks some. The profile shows some 96,000 clones, 70% to 80% of them singletons. Looked up from germline, CDR1 is SGHNT and CDR2 is YYREEE (reference sequence). The J segment lost 4 bases and the V segment lost 4 bases, leaving 9 bases of the junction unmatched. This CDR3 spans 15 amino acids. General study points: A link between a missense DCLRE1C variant and TCR beta V- and J-gene trimming emerged from a later analysis.

The receptor's source is a woman aged 60-75 years in good health and CMV-seropositive. V and J are TRBV5-4 and TRBJ1-1, with 8 bases fitting TRBD1. The sample taken for sequencing was PBMCs. The CDR3 DNA sequence: TGTGCCAGCAGCACCCCGGACAGGGTAGGCACTGAAGCTTTCTTT. Its translation is CASSTPDRVGTEAFF.